This TCR beta chain was captured by sequencing in a study of technical replicates of blood from a few donors. The method was immunoSEQ multiplex PCR; TCRdb's version includes in-frame clones alone and lacks a portion of them. The repertoire includes 85,000 to 100,000 clones, approximately 95% of them detected once, and just over 0.2% sits in the top ten. A single count supports this clone. In germline, CDR1 is SGHTA, CDR2 FQGNSA. The CDR3 totals 15 residues. V lost 0 bases to trimming and J lost 1 base; unmatched junction nucleotides: 1. This chain links TRBV7-2 with TRBJ2-3; 7 bases are a match to TRBD1. This sequence originates from a human donor in good health. Sequences were obtained from T cells isolated from PBMCs. CDR3 nucleotides: TGTGCCAGCAGCTTAGCAACAGGGGGCACAGATACGCAGTATTTT. Its protein product is CASSLATGGTDTQYF.